The 25 T cell receptor beta chains below were found in one sample sequenced in a study of response to subunit inactivated influenza vaccine. MiXCR was run by TCRdb on the RT-PCR reads, yielding one entry per CDR3 protein. This sample has more than 700,000 distinct CDR3 sequences, with around 20% found just once. The sequenced sample was PBMCs from blood, obtained 4 to 6 days after vaccination. The receptors were sampled from a man aged 45-65 years who received an inactivated influenza vaccine.

In this sample, this clonotype turned up many times. The chain recombines TRBV7-2 with TRBJ2-1, with D possibly being TRBD2 (5 bases). Germline lookup yields CDR1 SGHTA and CDR2 FQGNSA. Trimming left V 6 bases short and J 5 bases short, with 20 bases between. This CDR3 spans 16 amino acids. In DNA, the CDR3 is TGTGCCAGCAGTTGGTTGCCGGGATCCGGAAACAATGAGCAGTTCTTC. Translation gives CASSWLPGSGNNEQFF.

The genes are TRBV5-1 and TRBJ2-3; tentatively, D is TRBD2 (6 bases). The germline V gene encodes CDR1 SGHRS and CDR2 YFSETQ. V lost 1 base, J lost 2 bases, and 11 bases lay in between. This CDR3 contains 15 residues. CDR3 bases: TGCGCCAGCAGCTTGAATAGCGGCTCCACAGATACGCAGTATTTT. It translates to CASSLNSGSTDTQYF.

This clonotype turned up a few times. The rearrangement uses TRBV11-2 and TRBJ2-1, with 7 bases fitting TRBD2. The CDR3 is 16 residues long. Germline loops: CDR1 SGHAT, CDR2 FQNNGV. The V gene end was trimmed by 0 bases and the J gene end by 4 bases; junction bases not matched to a gene: 6. CDR3 nucleotides: TGTGCCAGCAGCTTAGAAAGCGGGGCGGGATACAATGAGCAGTTCTTC. This encodes CASSLESGAGYNEQFF.

The gene calls are TRBV6-2 or TRBV6-3 and TRBJ2-7; D perhaps matches TRBD1 (6 bases). The CDR3 contains 14 residues. Per the germline V gene, CDR1 is MNHEY and CDR2 is SVGEGT. Deletions cut 6 bases from V and 0 bases from J, with 12 bases between. The DNA for the CDR3 is TGTGCCAGCAGGGGGGCGGTGAGCTCCTACGAGCAGTACTTC. Encoded protein: CASRGAVSSYEQYF.

The chain joins TRBV20-1 to TRBJ2-7; 9 bases align to TRBD1. Germline CDR1 and CDR2: DFQATT and SNEGSKA (reference sequence). V lost 4 bases to trimming and J lost 0 bases; unmatched junction nucleotides: 10. This CDR3 has 16 amino acids. As DNA, the CDR3 is TGCAGTGCTACCTCTGCCGGGACAGGGAGCTCCTACGAGCAGTACTTC. Protein sequence: CSATSAGTGSSYEQYF.

The CDR3, as DNA: TGCGCCAGCAGGGATTCTGATAATTCACCCCTCCACTTT. Translating gives CASRDSDNSPLHF. The chain couples TRBV5-1 to TRBJ1-6; D is unclear. Germline values: CDR1 SGHRS, CDR2 YFSETQ. The V gene lost 5 bases and the J gene lost 5 bases, with 8 bases spanning the gap. The CDR3 extends over 13 amino acids.

J is TRBJ2-3 and V is TRBV11-2; D call uncertain. This CDR3 contains 12 residues. Per the germline V gene, CDR1 is SGHAT and CDR2 is FQNNGV. The V gene lost 4 bases and the J gene lost 6 bases, with 8 bases spanning the gap. DNA of the CDR3: TGTGCCAGCAGCTCCTTTTTGGATACGCAGTATTTT. It encodes CASSSFLDTQYF.

The chain has TRBV5-4 and TRBJ2-7, with 9 bases matching TRBD1. This CDR3 region has 15 residues. Germline-derived CDR1 and CDR2 are SGHNT and YYREEE (reference sequence). The J segment lost 4 bases and the V segment lost 3 bases, leaving 8 bases of the junction unmatched. The CDR3: CASSSKQGAEYEQYF. CDR3 nucleotides: TGTGCCAGCAGCTCCAAACAGGGGGCTGAATACGAGCAGTACTTC.

In this sample, this clonotype turned up many times. This rearrangement joins TRBV5-6 to TRBJ2-2; D remains ambiguous. CDR3 length: 15 residues. Germline V lookup: CDR1 SGHDT, CDR2 YYEEEE. Trimming stripped 3 bases from V and 4 bases from J, with 13 bases between. The CDR3 reads CASSSTTVRTGELFF. Written as DNA, the CDR3 is TGTGCCAGCAGCTCGACCACGGTTCGCACCGGGGAGCTGTTTTTT.

This clonotype was counted many times. The chain joins TRBV27 to TRBJ2-3, with TRBD2 matching over 10 bases. Germline assignment: CDR1 MNHEY and CDR2 SMNVEV (reference sequence). The CDR3 is 15 amino acids. Trimming cost V 6 bases and J 1 base; bases outside gene matches: 4. The CDR3 bases are TGTGCCAGCAGAAGCGGGGGGGCAGGCACAGATACGCAGTATTTT. This encodes CASRSGGAGTDTQYF.

This clonotype was counted between two and nine times. The gene calls are TRBV7-9 and TRBJ2-7; D unclear. Germline values: CDR1 SEHNR, CDR2 FQNEAQ (reference sequence). The CDR3 is 13 amino acids. V was clipped by 4 bases and J by 3 bases, with 10 bases between them. Here the CDR3 DNA reads TGTGCCAGCAGCTCCGGAGAGATCTACGAGCAGTACTTC. It translates to CASSSGEIYEQYF.

The V call is TRBV5-1, the J call TRBJ2-3; D is ambiguous. The CDR3 totals 12 residues. From germline, CDR1 is SGHRS and CDR2 YFSETQ. V was pared by 7 bases and J by 2 bases, with 8 bases between. Written as DNA, the CDR3 is TGCGCCAGCTGTATAACCACAGATACGCAGTATTTT. Residues: CASCITTDTQYF.

This clonotype was seen a few times. CDR3 in amino acids: CSVEAGQGARGYTF. DNA for the CDR3: TGCAGCGTTGAAGCTGGCCAGGGGGCGCGGGGCTACACCTTC. The gene calls are TRBV29-1 and TRBJ1-2; 8 bases fit TRBD1. This CDR3 has 14 residues. Germline V gene sequence: CDR1 SQVTM, CDR2 ANQGSEA. V lost 1 base, J lost 8 bases, and 9 bases stayed unmatched.

This clonotype showed up just a few times. This rearrangement joins TRBV12-3 or TRBV12-4 to TRBJ1-1, with 8 bases identical to TRBD1. The ends lost 4 bases at V and 0 bases at J; junction bases unmatched: 10. This CDR3 spans 17 amino acids. CDR3 DNA: TGTGCCAGCAGTTCCACGGGACAGGCAACTTTGAACACTGAAGCTTTCTTT. Translated: CASSSTGQATLNTEAFF.

V and J are TRBV29-1 and TRBJ2-5; 11 positions match TRBD1. Germline CDR1 and CDR2: SQVTM and ANQGSEA. The CDR3 covers 16 residues. V was pared by 2 bases and J by 5 bases, with 10 bases of the junction left unmatched. The CDR3 sequence is CSVEKRTGQGVETQYF. The CDR3 region has the DNA TGCAGCGTTGAAAAAAGAACGGGACAGGGGGTTGAGACCCAGTACTTC.

The chain joins TRBV7-9 to TRBJ2-2; either TRBD1 or TRBD2 may fit D (5 bases each). Trimming removed 5 bases from V and 3 bases from J, with 16 bases in between. Germline CDR1 reads SEHNR; CDR2 reads FQNEAQ (reference sequence). The CDR3 totals 16 residues. CDR3 region: CASSRPGAEHTGELFF. The DNA for the CDR3 is TGTGCCAGCAGCAGACCCGGGGCAGAGCACACCGGGGAGCTGTTTTTT.

The chain uses TRBV30 and TRBJ2-7; tentative D call: TRBD2 (6 bases). V was clipped by 0 bases and J by 7 bases, with 7 bases between them. In germline, CDR1 is GTSNPN, CDR2 SVGIG (reference sequence). The CDR3 totals 11 residues. CDR3 nucleotides: TGTGCCTGGAGTGTAGGGAGGGAGCAGTACTTC. Protein: CAWSVGREQYF.

This clonotype has a handful of counts. The chain carries TRBV4-3 and TRBJ2-6; D is uncertain. CDR3 length equals 15 residues. The V and J ends lost 0 bases and 0 bases respectively, with 3 bases between them. The germline gives CDR1 LGHNA, CDR2 YSLEER. CDR3 sequence: CASSQDNSGANVLTF. The DNA for the CDR3 is TGCGCCAGCAGCCAAGATAACTCTGGGGCCAACGTCCTGACTTTC.

The chain is built from TRBV10-3 and TRBJ2-5; D is ambiguous. The CDR3 length is 16 residues. V was pared by 4 bases and J by 3 bases, with 18 bases between. From germline, CDR1 is ENHRY and CDR2 SYGVKD. The CDR3 is CAISGVRAPAEETQYF. In DNA form, the CDR3 reads TGTGCCATCAGTGGCGTCCGGGCTCCCGCTGAAGAGACCCAGTACTTC.

V is TRBV29-1 and J is TRBJ1-1, with D unresolved. This CDR3 spans 12 amino acids. Deletions cut 3 bases from V and 2 bases from J, with 7 bases between. Germline V gene lookup returns CDR1 SQVTM and CDR2 ANQGSEA. For the CDR3, the DNA is TGCAGCGTTGACAGGATCAACACTGAAGCTTTCTTT. Residues: CSVDRINTEAFF.

This clonotype was detected many times. This sequence joins TRBV18 and TRBJ2-3; tentative D call: TRBD2 (6 bases). V lost 5 bases and J 0 bases, leaving 9 bases between the germline ends. The CDR3 contains 14 residues. Germline V gives CDR1 KGHSH, CDR2 LQKENI. The CDR3 sequence: CASSAGTSTDTQYF. Written as DNA, the CDR3 is TGTGCCAGCTCAGCAGGGACTAGCACAGATACGCAGTATTTT.

The chain links TRBV12-3 or TRBV12-4 to TRBJ2-7, with TRBD1 matching 11 bases. Trimming took 5 bases from V and 5 from J; bases not matched to a gene: 14. The CDR3 contains 17 residues. CDR3 nucleotides: TGTGCCAGCAGTCCGGTTATGGGGACAGGGGGAGCGGACGAGCAGTACTTC. Translation: CASSPVMGTGGADEQYF.

V usage is TRBV6-5 and J usage is TRBJ2-7; no clear D gene. The V and J ends lost 2 bases and 2 bases respectively, with 10 bases between them. Germline V gene data show CDR1 as MNHEY and CDR2 as SVGAGI. The CDR3 consists of 14 residues. CDR3 region: CASSYATLAYEQYF. In DNA, the CDR3 is TGTGCCAGCAGTTACGCGACGTTGGCCTACGAGCAGTACTTC.

This clonotype appeared a few times. The chain carries TRBV10-2 and TRBJ2-5; the D gene is possibly TRBD1 (6 bases). V was shortened by 3 bases and J by 9 bases, with 14 bases between the two germline ends. The CDR3 consists of 13 residues. Germline V gene sequence: CDR1 WSHSY, CDR2 SAAADI. The chain's CDR3 is CASSDGTFEPQYF. The CDR3 DNA is TGCGCCAGCAGTGACGGGACATTCGAGCCCCAGTACTTC.

DNA for the CDR3: TGCGCCAGCAGCTTGGCCATGGGGCAGGGGGAGACCCAGTACTTC. Protein sequence: CASSLAMGQGETQYF. This chain joins TRBV5-1 and TRBJ2-5, with a weak D call TRBD1 (6 bases). V was trimmed by 0 bases and J by 5 bases, leaving 14 bases between them. The germline V gene has CDR1 SGHRS and CDR2 YFSETQ. This CDR3 comprises 15 residues.